The subject of this entry is one TCR beta chain. Its antigen is currently unknown. The V gene lost 2 bases and the J gene lost 4 bases, with 17 bases spanning the gap. Looked up from germline, CDR1 is SGHTA and CDR2 is FQGNSA. The CDR3 covers 16 residues. This specimen belongs to a study of T cell responses to AZD1222 COVID-19 vaccine. The study, taken as a whole, reports: Within unmutated variant regions lay the reported targets of nearly half of spike-specific TCRs. Clonal diversity may have been underestimated in mostly white British donors. The study found vaccine-associated CD4 TCRs spanning spike, dominant at 160-218 and 743-854.

TCRdb keeps only in-frame clones here, not all; method: immunoSEQ multiplex PCR. This sample carries about 190,000 clones, over 85% of them seen once, and the ten largest clones take approximately 4%. Here the sequenced sample was peripheral blood, taken 28 days after the second dose of the MenACWY control vaccine. This clonotype originated in an adult who received the MenACWY meningococcal vaccine as a control. The chain joins TRBV7-2 to TRBJ2-5; D unclear. CDR3 sequence (DNA): TGTGCCAGCAGCTTAAGTCGGTCCCTGTGGCGAGAGACCCAGTACTTC. This codes for CASSLSRSLWRETQYF.